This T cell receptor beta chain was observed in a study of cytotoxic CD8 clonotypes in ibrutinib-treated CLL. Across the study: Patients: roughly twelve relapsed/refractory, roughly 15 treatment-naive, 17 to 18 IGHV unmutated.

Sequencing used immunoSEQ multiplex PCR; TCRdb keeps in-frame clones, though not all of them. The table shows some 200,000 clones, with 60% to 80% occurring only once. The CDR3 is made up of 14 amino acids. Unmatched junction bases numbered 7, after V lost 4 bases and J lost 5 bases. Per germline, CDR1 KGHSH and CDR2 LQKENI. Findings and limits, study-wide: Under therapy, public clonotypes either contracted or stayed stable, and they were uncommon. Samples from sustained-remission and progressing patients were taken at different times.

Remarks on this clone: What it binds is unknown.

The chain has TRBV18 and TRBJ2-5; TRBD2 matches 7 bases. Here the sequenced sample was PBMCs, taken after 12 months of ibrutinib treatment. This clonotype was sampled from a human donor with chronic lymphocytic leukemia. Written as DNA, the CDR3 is TGTGCCAGCTCACTGACTAGCCCCTCGGAGACCCAGTACTTC. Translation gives CASSLTSPSETQYF.